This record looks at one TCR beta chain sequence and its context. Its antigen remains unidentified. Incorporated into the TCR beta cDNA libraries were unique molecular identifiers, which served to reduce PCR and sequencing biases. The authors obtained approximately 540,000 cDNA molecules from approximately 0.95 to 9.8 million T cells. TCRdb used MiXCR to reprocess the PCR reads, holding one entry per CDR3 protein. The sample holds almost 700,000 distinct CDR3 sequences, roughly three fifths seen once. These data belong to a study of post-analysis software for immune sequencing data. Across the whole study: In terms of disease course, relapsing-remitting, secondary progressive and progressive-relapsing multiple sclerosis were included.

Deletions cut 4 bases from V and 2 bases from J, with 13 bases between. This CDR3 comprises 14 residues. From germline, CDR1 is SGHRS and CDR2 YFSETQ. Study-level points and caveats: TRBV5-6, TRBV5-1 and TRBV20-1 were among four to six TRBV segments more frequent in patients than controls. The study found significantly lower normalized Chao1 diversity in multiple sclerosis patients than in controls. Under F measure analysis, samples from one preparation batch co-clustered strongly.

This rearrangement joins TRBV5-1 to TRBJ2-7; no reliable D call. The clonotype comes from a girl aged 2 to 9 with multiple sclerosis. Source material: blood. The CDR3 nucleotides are TGCGCCAGCAGCCCGGTCGGGTTCCCCTACGAGCAGTACTTC. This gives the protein CASSPVGFPYEQYF.